Following are 12 T cell receptor beta chains from one sample sequenced in a study of molecular identifiers for immune sequencing clone quantification. TCRdb fed the PCR reads into MiXCR, producing one record per CDR3 protein. Of nearly 650,000 distinct CDR3 sequences in the sample, 25% were seen once. Source material: naive CD8+ T cells from blood, with Jurkat cell RNA spiked in. Subset described: FACS-sorted CD8+CD4-CCR7+CD45RA+ naive T cells. All receptors come from a human donor in good health. Some libraries in this study had Jurkat cell RNA spiked in.

Ten or more counts support this clonotype. The V call is TRBV4-3, the J call TRBJ2-3; unclear D gene. Germline V gene data show CDR1 as LGHNA and CDR2 as YSLEER. This CDR3 contains 15 residues. The V gene lost 0 bases and the J gene lost 4 bases, with 11 bases spanning the gap. The CDR3, as DNA: TGCGCCAGCAGCCAAGAAGGCCGGGCGGCAGATACGCAGTATTTT. As protein: CASSQEGRAADTQYF.

CDR3 amino acids: CASSINTVYGYTF. CDR3 in DNA: TGTGCCAGTAGTATTAACACCGTGTATGGCTACACCTTC. The rearrangement joins TRBV19 to TRBJ1-2; no clear D gene. V was trimmed by 3 bases and J by 5 bases, leaving 10 bases between them. Germline loops: CDR1 LNHDA, CDR2 SQIVND (reference sequence). This CDR3 has 13 amino acids.

This clonotype has just a few counts. The V call is TRBV5-6, the J call TRBJ1-4, with TRBD1 as a possible D gene (5 bases). Trimming took off 4 bases at V and 8 bases at J, with 24 bases between the two ends. The V gene's germline CDR1 is SGHDT and CDR2 YYEEEE. CDR3 length equals 17 residues. CDR3 nucleotides: TGTGCCAGCAGCCCCAAAGGACACAGTGGGGTAGGGGAAAAACTGTTTTTT. As protein: CASSPKGHSGVGEKLFF.

This sequence joins TRBV7-9 and TRBJ2-7; D perhaps matches TRBD1 (5 bases). The ends were cut back, 1 base at V and 3 bases at J, with 10 bases in the middle. Germline V gene sequence: CDR1 SEHNR, CDR2 FQNEAQ (reference sequence). This CDR3 comprises 14 residues. CDR3: CASSLVVGHYEQYF. The CDR3 DNA is TGTGCCAGCAGCTTAGTTGTCGGACACTACGAGCAGTACTTC.

This chain links TRBV19 with TRBJ1-2; D gene unclear. Germline values: CDR1 LNHDA, CDR2 SQIVND (reference sequence). The CDR3 loop spans 15 amino acids. Between the trimmed V and J ends, which lost 4 bases and 0 bases, there was a span of 12 bases. CDR3 in amino acids: CASSRSRPTNYGYTF. CDR3 nucleotides: TGTGCCAGTAGTAGGAGCAGACCCACTAACTATGGCTACACCTTC.

This clonotype was counted between two and nine times. The V call is TRBV5-8, the J call TRBJ2-7, with 11 bases identical to TRBD2. The germline CDR1 and CDR2 sequences are SGHTS and YDEGEE. V lost 1 base and J lost 3; bases outside the gene matches: 9. There are 17 residues in the CDR3. As DNA, the CDR3 is TGTGCCAGCAGCTTGCGACTAGCGGGGTCAACCTACTACGAGCAGTACTTC. This sequence encodes CASSLRLAGSTYYEQYF.

On this clonotype: With a much larger clone just one base away, this may be a read error. The rearrangement links TRBV12-5 to TRBJ2-3, with D possibly TRBD2 on 5 matching bases. In germline, CDR1 is LGHNT, CDR2 FRNRAP. There are 14 residues in the CDR3. The CDR3, as DNA: TGTGCTAGTGGTCCGGGATATGGCACAGTTACGCAGTATTTT. This translates into CASGPGYGTVTQYF.

This clonotype was recorded many times. This chain joins TRBV5-1 and TRBJ2-3; D is unclear. The V end lost 7 bases, the J end lost 1 base, and 10 bases lay between the germline ends. Germline-derived CDR1 and CDR2 are SGHRS and YFSETQ. The CDR3 extends over 13 amino acids. The CDR3 coding sequence is TGCGCCAGCTATTTTTTACGCACAGATACGCAGTATTTT. The encoded protein is CASYFLRTDTQYF.

This clonotype appeared a few times. The rearrangement uses TRBV2 and TRBJ1-2, with D uncertain. CDR1 is SNHLY, CDR2 FYNNEI, per germline. The CDR3 has 16 amino acids. Trimming shortened V by 0 bases and J by 4 bases, and 15 bases separated the two germline ends. The CDR3: CASSEAEVRILYGYTF. The CDR3 nucleotides are TGTGCCAGCAGTGAAGCGGAGGTACGGATTCTCTATGGCTACACCTTC.

Notes on this clonotype: A much larger clone is a single base away; this may be a read error. Since the CDR3 does not end with the conserved phenylalanine or tryptophan, this likely comes from a read error. The J gene is TRBJ2-3, the V gene TRBV27; D is uncertain. Germline V gene sequence: CDR1 MNHEY, CDR2 SMNVEV (reference sequence). V lost 5 bases to trimming and J lost 6 bases, with 9 bases between them. The CDR3 consists of 12 residues. CDR3 nucleotide sequence: TGTGCCAGCAGTCGCCTTAAGGATACGCAGTATCTT. It codes for CASSRLKDTQYL.

A note on this clonotype: At one of its ends the junction is not consistent with the germline gene, which may arise from a read error. V gene TRBV28 combines with J gene TRBJ2-1, with 7 positions matching TRBD2. This CDR3 contains 16 residues. The germline gives CDR1 MDHEN, CDR2 SYDVKM. This CDR3 reads CASSLPIETSVNGQFF. The CDR3 DNA reads TGTGCCAGCAGTCTACCAATCGAAACTAGCGTGAATGGGCAGTTCTTC.

The rearrangement uses TRBV4-1 and TRBJ2-1; D is unresolved. With 1 base removed from V and 13 bases from J, the gap between germline ends came to 14 bases. The CDR3 totals 13 residues. In germline, CDR1 is MGHRA, CDR2 YSYEKL. The CDR3 reads CASSQVSAETQFF. CDR3 nucleotides: TGCGCCAGCAGCCAAGTGTCCGCTGAGACCCAGTTCTTC.